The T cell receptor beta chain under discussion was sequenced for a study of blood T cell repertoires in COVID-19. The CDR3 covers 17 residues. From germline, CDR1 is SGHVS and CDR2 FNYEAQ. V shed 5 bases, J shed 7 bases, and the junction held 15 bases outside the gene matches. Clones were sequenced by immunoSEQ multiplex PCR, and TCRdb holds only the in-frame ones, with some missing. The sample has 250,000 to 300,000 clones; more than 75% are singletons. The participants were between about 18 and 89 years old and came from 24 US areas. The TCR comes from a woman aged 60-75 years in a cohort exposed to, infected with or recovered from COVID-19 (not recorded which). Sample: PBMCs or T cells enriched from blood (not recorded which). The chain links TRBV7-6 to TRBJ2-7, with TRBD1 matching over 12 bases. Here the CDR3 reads CASSAYGTGQGAKEQYF. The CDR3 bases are TGTGCCAGCAGCGCCTATGGGACGGGACAGGGGGCTAAGGAGCAGTACTTC. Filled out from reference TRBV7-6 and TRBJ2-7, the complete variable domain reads GAGVSQSPRYKVTKRGQDVALRCDPISGHVSLYWYRQALGQGPEFLTYFNYEAQQDKSGLPNDRFSAERPEGSISTLTIQRTEQRDSAMYRCASSAYGTGQGAKEQYFGPGTRLTVT.